Presented here are 28 T cell receptor beta chains from one specimen sequenced in a study of shared clonotypes between healthy human individuals. Sequenced by immunoSEQ multiplex PCR; TCRdb stores in-frame clones only, minus some. The sample comprises some 470,000 clones, about 82% of which are singletons, and approximately 13% rests with the top ten. The sequenced sample consisted of PBMCs. These receptors all come from a woman between 35 and 50 years old in good health. Some clones in this sample may be carry-over from other donors' samples.

This chain uses TRBV28 with TRBJ2-6; maybe TRBD1 (7 bases). V was pared by 4 bases and J by 4 bases, with 14 bases between. This CDR3 has 16 residues. Germline values: CDR1 MDHEN, CDR2 SYDVKM. The DNA of the CDR3 is TGTGCCAGCAGTTCACAGGGGAGGCTCGGGGCCAACGTCCTGACTTTC. This encodes CASSSQGRLGANVLTF.

This clone has just a few counts. The V and J genes are TRBV5-4 and TRBJ2-4; TRBD1 might be the D (7 bases). With 4 bases removed from V and 8 bases from J, the gap between germline ends came to 10 bases. The CDR3 covers 12 residues. CDR1 and CDR2 from the germline V gene are SGHNT and YYREEE (reference sequence). The CDR3 DNA reads as TGTGCCAGCAGCCGCAGGGGGGACATTCAGTACTTC. It encodes CASSRRGDIQYF. The variable domain in full, with the rest retrieved from reference TRBV5-4 and TRBJ2-4, is ETGVTQSPTHLIKTRGQQVTLRCSSQSGHNTVSWYQQALGQGPQFIFQYYREEENGRGNFPPRFSGLQFPNYSSELNVNALELDDSALYLCASSRRGDIQYFGAGTRLSVL.

This clone was observed once. The rearrangement links TRBV5-1 to TRBJ1-2; D is uncertain. The germline gives CDR1 SGHRS, CDR2 YFSETQ. The CDR3 is made up of 15 amino acids. Trimming stripped 0 bases from V and 0 bases from J, with 9 bases between. CDR3 loop: CASSLGVGPNYGYTF. CDR3 nucleotide sequence: TGCGCCAGCAGCTTGGGGGTCGGGCCTAACTATGGCTACACCTTC.

The chain combines TRBV30 with TRBJ2-7; D could derive from TRBD1 or TRBD2 (5 bases each). This CDR3 spans 13 amino acids. The germline V and J ends were trimmed by 7 bases and 2 bases, with 15 bases remaining between them. Germline V gene sequence: CDR1 GTSNPN, CDR2 SVGIG (reference sequence). The CDR3 spells CASTGTPTYEQYF. CDR3 nucleotides: TGTGCCTCCACCGGGACCCCGACCTACGAGCAGTACTTC.

The chain carries TRBV27 and TRBJ2-3; 13 bases align to TRBD2. The germline CDR1 and CDR2 sequences are MNHEY and SMNVEV (reference sequence). CDR3 length: 13 amino acids. V shed 6 bases and J 7 bases; nucleotides not matched to a gene: 1. CDR3 coding DNA: TGTGCCAGCAGGACTAGCGGGAGGTATACGCAGTATTTT. Amino acids: CASRTSGRYTQYF.

Concerning this clone itself: A junction end diverges from the germline sequence, so it may reflect a read error. The sample carries other DNA sequences with the same CDR3. V usage is TRBV6-6 and J usage is TRBJ2-1, with 7 bases aligning to TRBD2. Germline lookup yields CDR1 MNHNY and CDR2 SVGAGI (reference sequence). The CDR3 sequence is 12 residues long. CDR3 DNA: TGTGCCAGCAGTCACCCTTCTGGCGGGAGTCTCTTC. It is translated as CASSHPSGGSLF.

This sequence joins TRBV5-1 and TRBJ2-1; D unclear. V lost 0 bases, J lost 2 bases, and 9 bases lay in between. Germline assignment: CDR1 SGHRS and CDR2 YFSETQ. CDR3 size: 15 residues. CDR3 amino acids: CASSLGPQAYNEQFF. DNA for the CDR3: TGCGCCAGCAGCTTGGGCCCCCAGGCCTACAATGAGCAGTTCTTC.

This sequence joins TRBV7-9 and TRBJ2-7; 10 nucleotides match TRBD1. With V trimmed by 5 bases and J by 2 bases, 3 bases remained unmatched. The CDR3 is 14 amino acids. Germline V gives CDR1 SEHNR, CDR2 FQNEAQ (reference sequence). CDR3 bases: TGTGCCAGCAGCCGGACAGGGGGACCCTACGAGCAGTACTTC. Encoded protein: CASSRTGGPYEQYF.

This chain links TRBV2 with TRBJ1-1; 7 bases fit TRBD1. Germline lookup yields CDR1 SNHLY and CDR2 FYNNEI. The CDR3 is 15 amino acids. J lost 4 bases, V lost 8 bases, and 13 bases had no gene match. CDR3 coding DNA: TGTGCCAGCGGTCGGGAGGCAGGGGGGAGCACTGAAGCTTTCTTT. As protein: CASGREAGGSTEAFF.

J is TRBJ2-7 and V is TRBV7-8; D is uncertain. CDR3 length: 14 residues. Germline values: CDR1 SGHVS, CDR2 FQNEAQ. V was clipped by 0 bases and J by 3 bases, with 9 bases between them. The CDR3 here is CASSLAGRLYEQYF. For the CDR3, the DNA is TGTGCCAGCAGCTTAGCGGGAAGGCTCTACGAGCAGTACTTC.

This chain connects TRBV7-2 to TRBJ2-1; tentative D call: TRBD2 (5 bases). The germline V gene has CDR1 SGHTA and CDR2 FQGNSA. CDR3 length equals 14 residues. V was trimmed by 1 base and J by 7 bases, leaving 11 bases between them. Written as DNA, the CDR3 is TGTGCCAGCAGCTTAGTTACCCCGGGGAATGAGCAGTTCTTC. Its protein product is CASSLVTPGNEQFF.

The genes are TRBV28 and TRBJ1-5; TRBD1 aligns across 10 bases. The V gene end was trimmed by 5 bases and the J gene end by 1 base; junction bases not matched to a gene: 5. The CDR3 is 16 residues long. Germline assignment: CDR1 MDHEN and CDR2 SYDVKM. The CDR3 nucleotides read TGTGCCAGCAGTCCCTTGGGACAGGGGAGCAATCAGCCCCAGCATTTT. Protein product: CASSPLGQGSNQPQHF.

This sequence joins TRBV29-1 and TRBJ2-7, with a tentative D call TRBD1 (6 bases). Germline V gene lookup returns CDR1 SQVTM and CDR2 ANQGSEA. Trimming stripped 7 bases from V and 1 base from J, with 14 bases between. This CDR3 comprises 13 residues. This CDR3 is CSALGQMSYEQYF. The CDR3 nucleotides read TGCAGCGCTCTAGGACAGATGTCCTACGAGCAGTACTTC.

This chain connects TRBV5-8 to TRBJ2-3; D remains unclear. The V end was cut by 7 bases, the J end by 0 bases, with 9 bases between. The CDR3 is made up of 13 amino acids. Germline CDR1 reads SGHTS; CDR2 reads YDEGEE. CDR3 residues: CASRALSTDTQYF. The CDR3 DNA sequence: TGTGCCAGCCGAGCGCTTAGCACAGATACGCAGTATTTT.

The rearrangement joins TRBV5-1 to TRBJ2-2, with D uncertain. Between the trimmed V and J ends, which lost 2 bases and 7 bases, there was a span of 15 bases. The CDR3 sequence is 15 residues long. Germline V gene data show CDR1 as SGHRS and CDR2 as YFSETQ. The CDR3 DNA reads as TGCGCCAGCAGCTTCCAGGAATATGTTGGCGGGGAGCTGTTTTTT. Its translation: CASSFQEYVGGELFF.

The chain carries TRBV19 and TRBJ1-6; the match to TRBD1 covers 10 bases. This CDR3 is 15 amino acids long. V lost 3 bases, J lost 8 bases, and 4 bases stayed unmatched. In germline, CDR1 is LNHDA, CDR2 SQIVND (reference sequence). CDR3 loop: CASSIEDRGYSPLHF. The CDR3 nucleotides read TGTGCCAGTAGTATCGAGGACAGGGGGTATTCACCCCTCCACTTT. Filled out from reference TRBV19 and TRBJ1-6, the complete variable domain reads DGGITQSPKYLFRKEGQNVTLSCEQNLNHDAMYWYRQDPGQGLRLIYYSQIVNDFQKGDIAEGYSVSREKKESFPLTVTSAQKNPTAFYLCASSIEDRGYSPLHFGNGTRLTVT.

The rearrangement joins TRBV28 to TRBJ2-5; 12 bases map to TRBD1. CDR1 is MDHEN and CDR2 is SYDVKM in the germline V gene. The CDR3 has 15 amino acids. J lost 5 bases, V lost 8 bases, and 9 bases had no gene match. The CDR3: CASRPGQGAGETQYF. As DNA, the CDR3 is TGTGCCAGCCGCCCGGGACAGGGGGCGGGGGAGACCCAGTACTTC.

For the CDR3, the DNA is TGCGCCAGCAGCTTGGTACTAGCGGCCACAGATACGCAGTATTTT. This sequence encodes CASSLVLAATDTQYF. The chain carries TRBV5-1 and TRBJ2-3, with 8 bases that match TRBD2. The CDR3 loop spans 15 amino acids. The V segment lost 0 bases and the J segment 2 bases; nucleotides outside the gene matches: 2. Germline V gene data show CDR1 as SGHRS and CDR2 as YFSETQ.

This clone was seen just once. The chain links TRBV9 to TRBJ2-3, with 10 nucleotides matching TRBD1. Germline assignment: CDR1 SGDLS and CDR2 YYNGEE. The CDR3 length is 16 residues. The junction had 5 bases not matched to a gene; V was cut back by 0 bases and J by 4 bases. The CDR3 loop reads CASSVVGQGFPDTQYF. The DNA of the CDR3 is TGTGCCAGCAGCGTAGTGGGACAGGGGTTCCCAGATACGCAGTATTTT.

This clone was found once. A read error is likely here: a far larger clone is one base away. The CDR3 DNA is TGCGCCAGCAGCCAAGAGTTTTGGGGCAATCAGCCCCAGCATTTT. This sequence encodes CASSQEFWGNQPQHF. The chain carries TRBV4-3 and TRBJ1-5; D unresolved. Between the trimmed V and J ends, which lost 0 bases and 2 bases, there was a span of 8 bases. The CDR3 is 15 amino acids. Germline V gene sequence: CDR1 LGHNA, CDR2 YSLEER.

The chain carries TRBV28 and TRBJ2-7; D is tentatively TRBD1 or TRBD2 (5 bases each). V gave up 7 bases and J gave up 3 bases, with 19 bases separating them. CDR3 length: 15 residues. Germline V gene data show CDR1 as MDHEN and CDR2 as SYDVKM. The CDR3 DNA follows: TGTGCCAGCAAACCGAGGGGCCACGGGTACTACGAGCAGTACTTC. Residues: CASKPRGHGYYEQYF.

The chain uses TRBV18 and TRBJ2-2; D gene ambiguous. Germline assignment: CDR1 KGHSH and CDR2 LQKENI. There are 15 residues in the CDR3. V was cut by 3 bases and J by 6 bases, with 14 bases left in between. The CDR3 DNA is TGTGCCAGCTCACCCCCCGAGGCCCCAGCCGGGGAGCTGTTTTTT. Its protein product is CASSPPEAPAGELFF.

This clone showed up just a few times. This sequence joins TRBV28 and TRBJ2-2; D gene ambiguous. Per the germline V gene, CDR1 is MDHEN and CDR2 is SYDVKM. CDR3 length: 14 amino acids. The ends were cut back, 3 bases at V and 5 bases at J, with 10 bases in the middle. The CDR3 loop is CASSFVLGTGELFF. CDR3 nucleotide sequence: TGTGCCAGCAGTTTTGTCTTGGGGACCGGGGAGCTGTTTTTT. Full variable domain (outside the CDR3, taken from reference TRBV28 and TRBJ2-2): DVKVTQSSRYLVKRTGEKVFLECVQDMDHENMFWYRQDPGLGLRLIYFSYDVKMKEKGDIPEGYSVSREKKERFSLILESASTNQTSMYLCASSFVLGTGELFFGEGSRLTVL.

The rearrangement joins TRBV7-8 to TRBJ2-1; TRBD2 aligns across 9 bases. The J segment lost 0 bases and the V segment lost 2 bases, leaving 2 bases of the junction unmatched. This CDR3 is 16 amino acids long. Germline assignment: CDR1 SGHVS and CDR2 FQNEAQ. CDR3 coding DNA: TGTGCCAGCAGCTTACTAGCGGGGAGCTCCTACAATGAGCAGTTCTTC. It encodes CASSLLAGSSYNEQFF.

This clone is a singleton in its sample. The gene calls are TRBV11-2 and TRBJ2-2, with 10 bases identical to TRBD2. The CDR3 is made up of 16 amino acids. The germline V gene has CDR1 SGHAT and CDR2 FQNNGV. V lost 3 bases, J lost 4 bases, and 5 bases stayed unmatched. CDR3 loop: CASSFLAGASTGELFF. The CDR3 nucleotides are TGTGCCAGCAGCTTTCTAGCGGGAGCTAGCACCGGGGAGCTGTTTTTT.

The chain is built from TRBV18 and TRBJ1-4; D might be TRBD1 (5 bases). Between the trimmed V and J ends, which lost 2 bases and 5 bases, there was a span of 15 bases. The CDR3 sequence is 16 residues long. The germline V gene encodes CDR1 KGHSH and CDR2 LQKENI. The chain's CDR3 is CASSPAGRRANEKLFF. The CDR3 nucleotides read TGTGCCAGCTCACCAGCGGGACGGCGGGCAAATGAAAAACTGTTTTTT.

This chain connects TRBV4-1 to TRBJ2-1; the D is unclear. The V gene's germline CDR1 is MGHRA and CDR2 YSYEKL. This CDR3 contains 14 residues. V gave up 7 bases and J gave up 13 bases, with 23 bases separating them. CDR3: CASKSLGTVAAQFF. The CDR3 nucleotides read TGCGCCAGCAAATCCTTAGGAACGGTGGCGGCCCAGTTCTTC.

This clone is a singleton in its sample. This chain links TRBV28 with TRBJ2-3; the D call may be TRBD1 or TRBD2 (5 bases each). The V gene's germline CDR1 is MDHEN and CDR2 SYDVKM. CDR3 length: 17 amino acids. V was shortened by 6 bases and J by 1 base, with 20 bases between the two germline ends. The CDR3 reads CASRVPGETERTDTQYF. CDR3 DNA: TGTGCCAGCAGGGTCCCCGGGGAGACAGAACGCACAGATACGCAGTATTTT.